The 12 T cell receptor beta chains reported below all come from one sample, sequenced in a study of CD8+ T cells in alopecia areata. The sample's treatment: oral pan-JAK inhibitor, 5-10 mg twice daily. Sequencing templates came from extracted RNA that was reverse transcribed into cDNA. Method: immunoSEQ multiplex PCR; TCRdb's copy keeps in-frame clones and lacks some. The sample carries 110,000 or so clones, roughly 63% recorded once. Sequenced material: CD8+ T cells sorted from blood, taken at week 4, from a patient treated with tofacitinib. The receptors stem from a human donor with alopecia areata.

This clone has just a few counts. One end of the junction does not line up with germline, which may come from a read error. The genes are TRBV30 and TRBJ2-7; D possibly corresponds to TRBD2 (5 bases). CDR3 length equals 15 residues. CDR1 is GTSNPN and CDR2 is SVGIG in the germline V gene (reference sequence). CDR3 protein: CASSPSVGSSYEQYF. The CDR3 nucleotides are TGCGCCAGCAGCCCCTCCGTGGGGAGCTCCTACGAGCAGTACTTC.

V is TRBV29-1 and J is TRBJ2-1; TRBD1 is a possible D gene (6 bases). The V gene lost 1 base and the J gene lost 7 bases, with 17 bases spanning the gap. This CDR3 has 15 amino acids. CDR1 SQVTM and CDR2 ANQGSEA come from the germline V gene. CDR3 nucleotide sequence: TGCAGCGTTGAAGGAGACTTGGGGGCTAGAAATGAGCAGTTCTTC. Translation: CSVEGDLGARNEQFF.

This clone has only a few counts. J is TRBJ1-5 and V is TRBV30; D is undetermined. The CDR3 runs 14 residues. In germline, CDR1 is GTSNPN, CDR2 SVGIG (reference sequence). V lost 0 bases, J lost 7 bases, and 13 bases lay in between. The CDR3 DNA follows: TGTGCCTGGAGTGTATCGTCCGGAATACAGCCCCAGCATTTT. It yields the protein CAWSVSSGIQPQHF. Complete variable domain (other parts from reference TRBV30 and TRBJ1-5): SQTIHQWPATLVQPVGSPLSLECTVEGTSNPNLYWYRQAAGRGLQLLFYSVGIGQISSEVPQNLSASRPQDRQFILSSKKLLLSDSGFYLCAWSVSSGIQPQHFGDGTRLSIL.

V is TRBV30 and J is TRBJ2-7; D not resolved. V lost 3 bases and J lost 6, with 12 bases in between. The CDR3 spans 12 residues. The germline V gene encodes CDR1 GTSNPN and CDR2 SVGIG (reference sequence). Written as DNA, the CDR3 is TGTGCCTGGAGCCCAGAGTCGGGCGAGCAGTACTTC. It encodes CAWSPESGEQYF.

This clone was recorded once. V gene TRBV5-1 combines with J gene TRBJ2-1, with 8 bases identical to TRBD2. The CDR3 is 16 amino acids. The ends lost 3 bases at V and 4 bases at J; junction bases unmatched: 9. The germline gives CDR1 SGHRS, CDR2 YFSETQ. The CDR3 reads CASSSLPAGEYNEQFF. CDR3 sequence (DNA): TGCGCCAGCAGCTCCCTCCCAGCGGGGGAGTACAATGAGCAGTTCTTC. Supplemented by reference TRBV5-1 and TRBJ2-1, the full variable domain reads KAGVTQTPRYLIKTRGQQVTLSCSPISGHRSVSWYQQTPGQGLQFLFEYFSETQRNKGNFPGRFSGRQFSNSRSEMNVSTLELGDSALYLCASSSLPAGEYNEQFFGPGTRLTVL.

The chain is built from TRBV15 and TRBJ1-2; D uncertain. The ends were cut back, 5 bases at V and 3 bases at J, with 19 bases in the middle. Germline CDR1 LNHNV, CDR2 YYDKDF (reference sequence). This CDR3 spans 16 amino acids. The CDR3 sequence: CATSPGPGRDYYGYTF. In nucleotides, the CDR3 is TGTGCCACCAGCCCCGGACCGGGAAGAGATTACTATGGCTACACCTTC.

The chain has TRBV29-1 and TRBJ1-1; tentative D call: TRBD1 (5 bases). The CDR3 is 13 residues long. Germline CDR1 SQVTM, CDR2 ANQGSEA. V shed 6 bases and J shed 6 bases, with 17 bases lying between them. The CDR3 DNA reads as TGCAGCGTCTGGGACGGCGCGTCCGCTGAAGCTTTCTTT. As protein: CSVWDGASAEAFF.

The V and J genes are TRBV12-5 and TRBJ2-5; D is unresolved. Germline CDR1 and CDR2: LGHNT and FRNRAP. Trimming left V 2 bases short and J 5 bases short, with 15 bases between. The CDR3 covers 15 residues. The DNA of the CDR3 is TGTGCTAGTGGTTTGTCAGGATCCTATGGGGAGACCCAGTACTTC. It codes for CASGLSGSYGETQYF.

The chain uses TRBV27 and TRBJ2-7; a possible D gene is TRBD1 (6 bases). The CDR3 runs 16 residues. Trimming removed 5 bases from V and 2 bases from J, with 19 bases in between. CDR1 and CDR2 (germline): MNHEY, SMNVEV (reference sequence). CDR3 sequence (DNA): TGTGCCAGCAGTCCGACAGGTTATAGCTTAACCTACGAGCAGTACTTC. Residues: CASSPTGYSLTYEQYF.

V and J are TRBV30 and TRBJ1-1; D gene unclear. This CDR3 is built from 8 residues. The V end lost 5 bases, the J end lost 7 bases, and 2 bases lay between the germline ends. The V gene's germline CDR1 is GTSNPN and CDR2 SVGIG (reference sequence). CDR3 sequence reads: CAWDEAFF. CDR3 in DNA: TGTGCCTGGGATGAAGCTTTCTTT.

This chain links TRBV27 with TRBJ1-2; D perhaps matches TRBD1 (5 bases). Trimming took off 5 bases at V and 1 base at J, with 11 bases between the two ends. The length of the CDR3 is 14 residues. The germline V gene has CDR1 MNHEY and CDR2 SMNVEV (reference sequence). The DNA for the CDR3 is TGTGCCAGCAGTCCATGGGACCGTAACTATGGCTACACCTTC. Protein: CASSPWDRNYGYTF.

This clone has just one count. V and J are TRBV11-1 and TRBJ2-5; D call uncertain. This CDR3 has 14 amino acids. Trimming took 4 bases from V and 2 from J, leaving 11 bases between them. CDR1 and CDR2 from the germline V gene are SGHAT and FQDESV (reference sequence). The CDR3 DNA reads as TGTGCCAGCAGCTCTGAAGGTCGACAAGAGACCCAGTACTTC. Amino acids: CASSSEGRQETQYF.